This TCR beta chain was identified in a study of tumor-infiltrating lymphocytes in oesophageal squamous cell carcinoma. The CDR3 loop spans 13 amino acids. V lost 8 bases and J lost 3, with 14 bases in between. In germline, CDR1 is MDHEN, CDR2 SYDVKM. TCRdb independently ran MiXCR on the PCR reads; one entry per CDR3 protein. The sample has approximately 12,000 distinct CDR3 sequences, roughly 51% seen once. Specimen: esophageal tumor tissue. This sequence originates from a female donor with esophageal squamous cell carcinoma. The chain employs TRBV28 and TRBJ2-7, with D possibly TRBD1 on 6 matching bases. The CDR3 region has the DNA TGTGCCAGCCTTAACTCCAGGGGCTACGAGCAGTACTTC. It is translated as CASLNSRGYEQYF. The variable domain in full, with the rest retrieved from reference TRBV28 and TRBJ2-7, is DVKVTQSSRYLVKRTGEKVFLECVQDMDHENMFWYRQDPGLGLRLIYFSYDVKMKEKGDIPEGYSVSREKKERFSLILESASTNQTSMYLCASLNSRGYEQYFGPGTRLTVT.